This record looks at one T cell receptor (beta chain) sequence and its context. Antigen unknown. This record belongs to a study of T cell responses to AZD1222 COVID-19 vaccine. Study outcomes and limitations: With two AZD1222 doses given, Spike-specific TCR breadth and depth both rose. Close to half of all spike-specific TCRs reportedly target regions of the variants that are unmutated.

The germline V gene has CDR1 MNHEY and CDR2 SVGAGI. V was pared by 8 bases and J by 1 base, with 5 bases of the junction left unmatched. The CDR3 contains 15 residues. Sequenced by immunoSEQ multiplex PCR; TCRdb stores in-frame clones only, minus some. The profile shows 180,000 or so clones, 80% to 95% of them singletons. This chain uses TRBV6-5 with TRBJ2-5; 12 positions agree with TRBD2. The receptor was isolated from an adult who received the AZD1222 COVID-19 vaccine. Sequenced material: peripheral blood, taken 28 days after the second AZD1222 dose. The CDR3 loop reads CASGLAGISQETQYF. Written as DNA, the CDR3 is TGTGCCAGCGGACTAGCGGGAATCTCCCAAGAGACCCAGTACTTC.